One T cell receptor beta chain is described in this entry. This entry belongs to a study of blood T cell repertoires in COVID-19. Study context: Samples of COVID-19 (acute and convalescent) were obtained from the United States, Italy and Spain. In each case, the material was cDNA or gDNA derived from T cells, B-cell-depleted T cells, or PBMCs.

Followed longitudinally, the Seattle patients had been enrolled during active infection. V shed 2 bases and J 4 bases; nucleotides not matched to a gene: 1. The CDR3 spans 14 residues. CDR1 is SGHRS, CDR2 YFSETQ, per germline. Authors' analysis steps: Estimates of nucleated cell counts were drawn from the amplification of reference gene primers. TCRdb keeps only in-frame clones here, not all; method: immunoSEQ multiplex PCR. V and J calls and clone size follow that table, whereas D and trimming were derived from the DNA. The table has roughly 440,000 clones, about 91% seen once; the top ten hold roughly 13%.

Specimen: peripheral blood. The gene calls are TRBV5-1 and TRBJ2-3, with 10 bases aligning to TRBD2. The sequence came from a woman in her 50s with COVID-19, enrolled during active disease. Written as DNA, the CDR3 is TGCGCCAGCAGCTTAAGCGGGGGGGCAGATACGCAGTATTTT. It specifies CASSLSGGADTQYF.